These T cell receptor beta chains were read from a single sample in a study of CD4 T cells in relation to SARS-CoV-2 and coronaviruses. Clones were read by immunoSEQ multiplex PCR, and TCRdb kept only the in-frame ones, dropping some. The table lists about 21,000 clones, 65% to 85% of them singletons. Antigen specificity for these receptors is unknown. Sequenced: CD4+ T cells from PBMCs, cultured in vitro. These receptors were taken from a human donor in good health. Each CDR3 is given with its conserved first and last residue. A D gene is named only where the DNA matches it firmly. Expanded clones get a size class; other rows say once, few or many, or leave the size out.

j_gene: TRBJ2-5; v_gene: TRBV3-1/TRBV3-2; abundance: -; d_gene: -; CDR3nt: TGTGCCAGCAGCCGTGAAGAGACCCAGTACTTC; CDR3aa: CASSREETQYF
j_gene: TRBJ2-7; v_gene: TRBV27; abundance: -; d_gene: -; CDR3nt: TGTGCCAGCAGTTTTTCCGTTCGGGCAGGGGTCTCCTACGAGCAGTACTTC; CDR3aa: CASSFSVRAGVSYEQYF
j_gene: TRBJ2-1; v_gene: TRBV7-9; abundance: -; d_gene: TRBD2; CDR3nt: TGTGCCAGCAGCTTGAGTACTAGCGGGAATGAGCAGTTCTTC; CDR3aa: CASSLSTSGNEQFF
j_gene: TRBJ2-1; v_gene: TRBV15; abundance: -; d_gene: TRBD2; CDR3nt: TGTGCCACCAGCTCCCAGCGGGATAGCTCCTACAATGAGCAGTTCTTC; CDR3aa: CATSSQRDSSYNEQFF
j_gene: TRBJ2-7; v_gene: TRBV5-8; abundance: -; d_gene: TRBD2; CDR3nt: TGTGCCAGCAGCTTGTATGCGGGAGGGCCGGGCGAGCAGTACTTC; CDR3aa: CASSLYAGGPGEQYF
j_gene: TRBJ2-3; v_gene: TRBV30; abundance: -; d_gene: -; CDR3nt: TGTGCCTGGAGTGCGATAGATAGGAGCACAGATACGCAGTATTTT; CDR3aa: CAWSAIDRSTDTQYF
j_gene: TRBJ2-7; v_gene: TRBV6-5; abundance: few; d_gene: TRBD2; CDR3nt: TGTGCCAGCAGACCGAGCGGGAGTTACCTCTACGAGCAGTACTTC; CDR3aa: CASRPSGSYLYEQYF
j_gene: TRBJ2-3; v_gene: TRBV9; abundance: -; d_gene: -; CDR3nt: TGTGCCAGCAGCCCTATTGCAAATACGCAGTATTTT; CDR3aa: CASSPIANTQYF
j_gene: TRBJ2-3; v_gene: TRBV3-1/TRBV3-2; abundance: -; d_gene: TRBD2; CDR3nt: TGTGCCAGCAGCCTCACCCCCGGGAGCGGGAGAGTGACAGATACGCAGTATTTT; CDR3aa: CASSLTPGSGRVTDTQYF
j_gene: TRBJ2-6; v_gene: TRBV7-8; abundance: -; d_gene: -; CDR3nt: TGTGCCAGCAGCCGATTGGGGTCCGGGACTTTTGCATCCCCTGGGGCCAACGTCCTGACTTTC; CDR3aa: CASSRLGSGTFASPGANVLTF
j_gene: TRBJ1-1; v_gene: TRBV5-1; abundance: -; d_gene: -; CDR3nt: TGCGCCAGCAGCGGCTCGGCAATGAACACTGAAGCTTTCTTT; CDR3aa: CASSGSAMNTEAFF
j_gene: TRBJ2-7; v_gene: TRBV20-1; abundance: once; d_gene: -; CDR3nt: TGCAGTGCTAGAGATATGAGCGAGCAGTACTTC; CDR3aa: CSARDMSEQYF
j_gene: TRBJ2-2; v_gene: TRBV2; abundance: -; d_gene: -; CDR3nt: TGTGCCAGCAGTGTGGGGCCCGGGGCGAACACCGGGGAGCTGTTTTTT; CDR3aa: CASSVGPGANTGELFF
j_gene: TRBJ2-5; v_gene: TRBV18; abundance: -; d_gene: TRBD2; CDR3nt: TGTGCCAGCTCACCTGCCTGGGGGGGTGATGAGACCCAGTACTTC; CDR3aa: CASSPAWGGDETQYF
j_gene: TRBJ2-5; v_gene: TRBV9; abundance: -; d_gene: TRBD2; CDR3nt: TGTGCCAGCAGCGTAGGAGACGGGAGGCGGGAGACCCAGTACTTC; CDR3aa: CASSVGDGRRETQYF
j_gene: TRBJ2-1; v_gene: TRBV5-1; abundance: few; d_gene: TRBD2; CDR3nt: TGCGCCAGCAGTTTTGAGCGGGAGGGGTACAATGAGCAGTTCTTC; CDR3aa: CASSFEREGYNEQFF
j_gene: TRBJ1-2; v_gene: TRBV5-1; abundance: -; d_gene: TRBD1; CDR3nt: TGCGCCAGCAGCCAAGCTTTTGGCGGGACAGGTGACGGCTATGGCTACACCTTC; CDR3aa: CASSQAFGGTGDGYGYTF
j_gene: TRBJ2-2; v_gene: TRBV5-1; abundance: -; d_gene: TRBD2; CDR3nt: TGCGCCAGCAGCTTGCACTCGCCGGGGACTAGTTTTGCCGGGGAGCTGTTTTTT; CDR3aa: CASSLHSPGTSFAGELFF
j_gene: TRBJ1-6; v_gene: TRBV18; abundance: -; d_gene: -; CDR3nt: TGTGCCAGCTCACCCTCATCCGGGGTCCAAAATTCACCCCTCCACTTT; CDR3aa: CASSPSSGVQNSPLHF
j_gene: TRBJ2-5; v_gene: TRBV19; abundance: -; d_gene: -; CDR3nt: TGTGCCAGTAGTATCTCCAGGGAGGCAGAGACCCAGTACTTC; CDR3aa: CASSISREAETQYF
j_gene: TRBJ2-2; v_gene: TRBV24-1; abundance: -; d_gene: -; CDR3nt: TGTGCCACCAGTGATGCAGGGGTAAACACCGGGGAGCTGTTTTTT; CDR3aa: CATSDAGVNTGELFF
j_gene: TRBJ2-5; v_gene: TRBV19; abundance: -; d_gene: -; CDR3nt: TGTGCCAGTAGTGCCGGACTTCAAGGGGCAGGGCAGTACTTC; CDR3aa: CASSAGLQGAGQYF
j_gene: TRBJ2-7; v_gene: TRBV7-3; abundance: medium-sized; d_gene: -; CDR3nt: TGTGCCAGCAGCTTAAGCGGGGCGAGCTCCTACGAGCAGTACTTC; CDR3aa: CASSLSGASSYEQYF
j_gene: TRBJ2-7; v_gene: TRBV4-1; abundance: -; d_gene: TRBD2; CDR3nt: TGCGCCAGCAGCCACCCCGGGGGGTACGAGCAGTACTTC; CDR3aa: CASSHPGGYEQYF
j_gene: TRBJ2-7; v_gene: TRBV28; abundance: -; d_gene: -; CDR3nt: TGTGCCAGCACCCTCCCCCGGAGGGGCTACGAGCAGTACTTC; CDR3aa: CASTLPRRGYEQYF
j_gene: TRBJ2-1; v_gene: TRBV3-1/TRBV3-2; abundance: -; d_gene: -; CDR3nt: TGTGCCAGCAGCCAAGGCGGCCTGAAGACCTACAATGAGCAGTTCTTC; CDR3aa: CASSQGGLKTYNEQFF
j_gene: TRBJ2-1; v_gene: TRBV2; abundance: -; d_gene: -; CDR3nt: TGTGCCAGCAGTGATCCCAACTACAATGAGCAGTTCTTC; CDR3aa: CASSDPNYNEQFF
j_gene: TRBJ2-5; v_gene: TRBV7-9; abundance: -; d_gene: -; CDR3nt: TGTGCCAGCAGCCCCCGGGGGACAACCCAAGAGACCCAGTACTTC; CDR3aa: CASSPRGTTQETQYF
j_gene: TRBJ1-3; v_gene: TRBV30; abundance: once; d_gene: TRBD1; CDR3nt: TGTGCCTGGAGTGTATTCGCAGGGGGCTTTGTTAGAAACACCATATATTTT; CDR3aa: CAWSVFAGGFVRNTIYF
j_gene: TRBJ2-1; v_gene: TRBV28; abundance: -; d_gene: -; CDR3nt: TGTGCCAGCAGTTTATTGTCCACAGGCTCCTACAATGAGCAGTTCTTC; CDR3aa: CASSLLSTGSYNEQFF
j_gene: TRBJ1-1; v_gene: TRBV12-3/TRBV12-4; abundance: -; d_gene: -; CDR3nt: TGTGCCAGCAGTTTAAGACGAACTGAAGCTTTCTTT; CDR3aa: CASSLRRTEAFF
j_gene: TRBJ1-3; v_gene: TRBV4-1; abundance: -; d_gene: -; CDR3nt: TGCGCCAGCAGCCTCAGTGGGGCGGTCCCCATTAACACCATATATTTT; CDR3aa: CASSLSGAVPINTIYF
j_gene: TRBJ2-1; v_gene: TRBV6-5; abundance: -; d_gene: -; CDR3nt: TGTGCCTGCAAGTTTACCGGGATGTACAATGAGCAGTTCTTC; CDR3aa: CACKFTGMYNEQFF
j_gene: TRBJ2-1; v_gene: TRBV5-1; abundance: -; d_gene: -; CDR3nt: TGCGCCAGCAGCTTGATAAACAGCCCCGAGCAGTTCTTC; CDR3aa: CASSLINSPEQFF
j_gene: TRBJ1-5; v_gene: TRBV2; abundance: -; d_gene: -; CDR3nt: TGTGCCAGCAGTGATCCCTATCAGCCCCAGCATTTT; CDR3aa: CASSDPYQPQHF
j_gene: TRBJ1-5; v_gene: TRBV6-4; abundance: -; d_gene: -; CDR3nt: TGTGCCAGCAGTGACTCCCCAGGCAATCAGCCCCAGCATTTT; CDR3aa: CASSDSPGNQPQHF
j_gene: TRBJ1-2; v_gene: TRBV30; abundance: few; d_gene: -; CDR3nt: TGTGCCTGCAACACAGGGATCGGCTACACCTTC; CDR3aa: CACNTGIGYTF
j_gene: TRBJ2-7; v_gene: TRBV18; abundance: -; d_gene: -; CDR3nt: TGTGCCAGCTCCCGACAAGACTACGAGCAGTACTTC; CDR3aa: CASSRQDYEQYF
j_gene: TRBJ2-3; v_gene: TRBV18; abundance: -; d_gene: TRBD1; CDR3nt: TGTGCCAGCTCACCTCTACAGGGGAGCACAGATACGCAGTATTTT; CDR3aa: CASSPLQGSTDTQYF
j_gene: TRBJ2-1; v_gene: TRBV7-9; abundance: once; d_gene: TRBD2; CDR3nt: TGTGCCAGCAGCCCGCCGGGACTAGAAGCAGGTGAGCAGTTCTTC; CDR3aa: CASSPPGLEAGEQFF
j_gene: TRBJ1-3; v_gene: TRBV18; abundance: -; d_gene: TRBD1; CDR3nt: TGTGCCAGCTCACCAGACAGGGGATTTTCTGGAAACACCATATATTTT; CDR3aa: CASSPDRGFSGNTIYF
j_gene: TRBJ1-6; v_gene: TRBV2; abundance: few; d_gene: TRBD1; CDR3nt: TGTGCCAGCAGACAGGGGACTGATTCACCCCTCCACTTT; CDR3aa: CASRQGTDSPLHF
j_gene: TRBJ1-1; v_gene: TRBV4-1; abundance: -; d_gene: -; CDR3nt: TGCGCCAGCAGCCAAGACCGGACGGGATTGAACACTGAAGCTTTCTTT; CDR3aa: CASSQDRTGLNTEAFF
j_gene: TRBJ2-2; v_gene: TRBV11-2; abundance: -; d_gene: -; CDR3nt: TGTGCCAGCAGCACCCCCAGAGGGGCCGGGGAGCTGTTTTTT; CDR3aa: CASSTPRGAGELFF
j_gene: TRBJ2-3; v_gene: TRBV6-4; abundance: -; d_gene: -; CDR3nt: TGTGCCAGCAGTGAATCTGACCTATCAGATACGCAGTATTTT; CDR3aa: CASSESDLSDTQYF
j_gene: TRBJ2-7; v_gene: TRBV6-5; abundance: -; d_gene: TRBD2; CDR3nt: TGTGCCAGCACCCGACTAGCGGGACCCTACGAGCAGTACTTC; CDR3aa: CASTRLAGPYEQYF
j_gene: TRBJ2-1; v_gene: TRBV24-1; abundance: -; d_gene: TRBD2; CDR3nt: TGTGCCACCAGTGATTCAGGACTAGCGGGAGGCCACCCCAACAATGAGCAGTTCTTC; CDR3aa: CATSDSGLAGGHPNNEQFF
j_gene: TRBJ2-2; v_gene: TRBV25-1; abundance: -; d_gene: TRBD2; CDR3nt: TGTGCCAGCAGTGAATCCCCGAACCGGGGGGACACCGGGGAGCTGTTTTTT; CDR3aa: CASSESPNRGDTGELFF
j_gene: TRBJ2-5; v_gene: TRBV5-1; abundance: -; d_gene: TRBD2; CDR3nt: TGCGCCAGCAGCTTGAGCGGGACTCCGGAGACCCAGTACTTC; CDR3aa: CASSLSGTPETQYF
j_gene: TRBJ2-5; v_gene: TRBV27; abundance: -; d_gene: -; CDR3nt: TGTGCCAGCAGTTTTGGGGGCGTTCTTAGGGAGACCCAGTACTTC; CDR3aa: CASSFGGVLRETQYF
j_gene: TRBJ2-7; v_gene: TRBV11-3; abundance: -; d_gene: -; CDR3nt: TGTGCCAGCAGCTTATTTCCAGGCGACTACGAGCAGTACTTC; CDR3aa: CASSLFPGDYEQYF
j_gene: TRBJ2-3; v_gene: TRBV9; abundance: -; d_gene: -; CDR3nt: TGTGCCAGCAGCGTAGGGGCAGACCGCACAGATACGCAGTATTTT; CDR3aa: CASSVGADRTDTQYF
j_gene: TRBJ1-2; v_gene: TRBV5-1; abundance: -; d_gene: -; CDR3nt: TGCGCCAGCACCTTTGGACCAACTAACTATGGCTACACCTTC; CDR3aa: CASTFGPTNYGYTF
j_gene: TRBJ1-2; v_gene: TRBV6-4; abundance: -; d_gene: TRBD1; CDR3nt: TGTGCCAGCAGGTCACAGGGGGCGGTTGGCTATGGCTACACCTTC; CDR3aa: CASRSQGAVGYGYTF
j_gene: TRBJ2-7; v_gene: TRBV5-1; abundance: -; d_gene: -; CDR3nt: TGCGCCAGCAGCTTAAGTCCAGGGGCGGGCGAGCAGTACTTC; CDR3aa: CASSLSPGAGEQYF
j_gene: TRBJ2-5; v_gene: TRBV11-2; abundance: -; d_gene: -; CDR3nt: TGTGCCAGCCGTGGGAGACAGACCCAAGGGACCCAGTACTTC; CDR3aa: CASRGRQTQGTQYF
j_gene: TRBJ2-5; v_gene: TRBV6-5; abundance: -; d_gene: -; CDR3nt: TGTGCCACCGAAGGGGACGGGGAGACCCAGTACTTC; CDR3aa: CATEGDGETQYF
j_gene: TRBJ2-3; v_gene: TRBV7-3; abundance: -; d_gene: TRBD2; CDR3nt: TGTGCCAGCAGCTCCGACAGGAGCGGGAGAGGCACAGATACGCAGTATTTT; CDR3aa: CASSSDRSGRGTDTQYF
j_gene: TRBJ2-7; v_gene: TRBV14; abundance: -; d_gene: TRBD1; CDR3nt: TGTGCCAGCAGTCGCCGGGACAGGGACTTTTCAAGCTCCTACGAGCAGTACTTC; CDR3aa: CASSRRDRDFSSSYEQYF
j_gene: TRBJ1-6; v_gene: TRBV11-1; abundance: few; d_gene: -; CDR3nt: TGTGCCAGCAGCTCCGGACAGAGATATTCACCCCTCCACTTT; CDR3aa: CASSSGQRYSPLHF